This T cell receptor beta chain derives from a study of neurological immune-mediated disorders. This clonotype was seen at least ten times. Its target is not known. TCRdb processed the 5' RACE reads anew with MiXCR; each CDR3 protein has one entry. Among about 62,000 distinct CDR3 sequences, roughly 4.8% were seen once, and the ten largest hold around 3.4%. Trimming took 4 bases from V and 2 from J, leaving 13 bases between them. The germline CDR1 and CDR2 sequences are DFQATT and SNEGSKA (reference sequence). This CDR3 has 14 amino acids. Study-level results: Phylogenetically, 18 of 34 multiple sclerosis patients' repertoires fell into one related-CDR3 cluster, a possible signature. Patients with HTLV-1-associated myelopathy had the highest level of TCR clonal expansion, whereas patients with multiple sclerosis had the lowest level, falling beneath the level found in healthy controls. Across subjects, expanded clones had no CDR3 amino acid sequences in common, pointing to private repertoires in all groups.

This TCR was sampled from a woman aged 45 to 65 with multiple sclerosis. The V gene is TRBV20-1, the J gene TRBJ2-3; D possibly corresponds to TRBD2 (5 bases). The sample was PBMCs. The CDR3 DNA sequence: TGCAGTGCTATGAGCGGAGCCCCCACAGATACGCAGTATTTT. Residues: CSAMSGAPTDTQYF.